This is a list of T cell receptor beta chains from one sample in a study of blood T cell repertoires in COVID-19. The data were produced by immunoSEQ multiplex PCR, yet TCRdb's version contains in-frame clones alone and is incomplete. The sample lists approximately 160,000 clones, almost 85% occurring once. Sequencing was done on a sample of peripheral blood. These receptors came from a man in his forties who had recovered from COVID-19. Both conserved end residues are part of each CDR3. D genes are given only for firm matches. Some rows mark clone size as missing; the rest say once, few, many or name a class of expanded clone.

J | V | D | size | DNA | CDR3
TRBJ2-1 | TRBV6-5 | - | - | TGTGCCAGCACAGGATTGGATGAGCAGTTCTTC | CASTGLDEQFF
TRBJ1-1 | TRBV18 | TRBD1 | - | TGTGCCAGCTCACCCTGGGACAGGGGGAGCACTGAAGCTTTCTTT | CASSPWDRGSTEAFF
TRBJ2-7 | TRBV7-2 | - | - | TGTGCCAGCAGCCCGGCGGCGGGGAGCTCCTACGAGCAGTACTTC | CASSPAAGSSYEQYF
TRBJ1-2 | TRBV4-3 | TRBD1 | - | TGCGCCAGCAGCCAAGATAGGGACAGGGGCTACGGCTACACCTTC | CASSQDRDRGYGYTF
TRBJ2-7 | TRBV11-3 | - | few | TGTGCCAGCAGCAGGGACTCGGACCACGAGCAGTACTTC | CASSRDSDHEQYF
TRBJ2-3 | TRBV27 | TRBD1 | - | TGTGCCAGCAGTATGACAGGGATAAACTCAGATACGCAGTATTTT | CASSMTGINSDTQYF
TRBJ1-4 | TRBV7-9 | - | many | TGTGCCAGCAGCCTCCCTGGGGGCGCTGGTAATGAAAAACTGTTTTTT | CASSLPGGAGNEKLFF
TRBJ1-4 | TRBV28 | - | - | TGTGCCAGCAGTACAGGGTTTGCAACTAATGAAAAACTGTTTTTT | CASSTGFATNEKLFF
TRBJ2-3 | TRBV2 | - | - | TGTGCCAGCAGTGAAGCGAGCGGAGATACGCAGTATTTT | CASSEASGDTQYF
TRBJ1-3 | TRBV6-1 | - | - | TGTGCCAGCAGTGAAGCCGGGAAGTGGAACTCTGGAAACACCATATATTTT | CASSEAGKWNSGNTIYF
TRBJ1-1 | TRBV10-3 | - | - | TGTGCCATCAGTGAAGGGGCAAGGGTAGCTTTCTTT | CAISEGARVAFF
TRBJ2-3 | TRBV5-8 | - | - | TGTGCCAGCAGCCGCCGGCACGCAGGGGATACGCAGTATTTT | CASSRRHAGDTQYF
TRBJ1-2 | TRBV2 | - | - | TGTGCCGGCCCACAGGGAGGCTACACCTTC | CAGPQGGYTF
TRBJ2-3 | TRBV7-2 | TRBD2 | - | TGTGCCAGCAGCCGTAGCGGGGGTAGCACAGATACGCAGTATTTT | CASSRSGGSTDTQYF
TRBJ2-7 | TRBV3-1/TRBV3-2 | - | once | TGTGCCAGCAGCCAACCCCAGGGCTTGGGCTACGAGCAGTACTTC | CASSQPQGLGYEQYF
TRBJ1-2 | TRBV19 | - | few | TGTGCCAGCCGGCGGCAGAACTATGGCTACACCTTC | CASRRQNYGYTF
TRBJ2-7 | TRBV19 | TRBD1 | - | TGTGCCAGTAGTACCAACCCGGGACAGGGCTACGAGCAGTACTTC | CASSTNPGQGYEQYF
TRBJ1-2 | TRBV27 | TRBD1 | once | TGTGCCAGCAGCAAGGGACAGCCCTTGATCGGCTACACCTTC | CASSKGQPLIGYTF
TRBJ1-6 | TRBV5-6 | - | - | TGTGCCAGCAGTCCGGACAGCTCCTATAATTCACCCCTCCACTTT | CASSPDSSYNSPLHF
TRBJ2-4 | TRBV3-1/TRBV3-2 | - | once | TGTGCCAGCAGCCAAGATGCGGAAAACATTCAGTACTTC | CASSQDAENIQYF
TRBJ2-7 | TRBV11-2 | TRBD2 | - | TGTGCCAGCAGCCTAGTAGGGACTAGCGACTACGAGCAGTACTTC | CASSLVGTSDYEQYF
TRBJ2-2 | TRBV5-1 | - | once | TGCGCCAGCCGGGTCACGGGAGTACGCACCGGGGAGCTGTTTTTT | CASRVTGVRTGELFF
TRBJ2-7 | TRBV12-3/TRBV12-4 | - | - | TGTGCCAGCAGCCTTTCCCCCTTCGAGCAGTACTTC | CASSLSPFEQYF
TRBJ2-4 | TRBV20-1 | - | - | TGCAACCCTAGGGGGGGCATTCAGTACTTC | CNPRGGIQYF
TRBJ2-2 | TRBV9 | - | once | TGTGCCAGCAGCGCGTATACCGGGGAGCTGTTTTTT | CASSAYTGELFF
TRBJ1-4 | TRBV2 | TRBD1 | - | TGTGCCAGCAATCAAATTCGACAGGGTAATGAAAAACTGTTTTTT | CASNQIRQGNEKLFF
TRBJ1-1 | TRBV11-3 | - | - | TGTGCCAGCAGCTTAGAAGTGGGCAGTGAAGCTTTCTTT | CASSLEVGSEAFF
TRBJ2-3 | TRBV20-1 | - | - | TGCAGTGCTAGTCCGACTAGAGGGGCCACAGATACGCAGTATTTT | CSASPTRGATDTQYF
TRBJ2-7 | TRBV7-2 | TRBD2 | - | TGTGCCAGCAGCTTAGGGGGACTAGCGGGAGGGGCCTTCTACGAGCAGTACTTC | CASSLGGLAGGAFYEQYF
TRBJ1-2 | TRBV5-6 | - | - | TGTGCCAGCAGCTTGCGCGGGGGCGCGGGCTACACCTTC | CASSLRGGAGYTF
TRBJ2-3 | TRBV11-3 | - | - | TGTGCCAGCAGCTTACTGACAGGAGAAAGCACAGATACGCAGTATTTT | CASSLLTGESTDTQYF
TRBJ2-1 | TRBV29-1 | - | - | TGCAGCGTTCGGGTGCCCTCCTACAATGAGCAGTTCTTC | CSVRVPSYNEQFF
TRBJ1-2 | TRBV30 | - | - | TGTGCCTGGTCCTCCCTCTATGGCTACACCTTC | CAWSSLYGYTF
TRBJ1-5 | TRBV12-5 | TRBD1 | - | TGTGCTAGTGGTTTAGTACTTGGGACAGACAATCAGCCCCAGCATTTT | CASGLVLGTDNQPQHF
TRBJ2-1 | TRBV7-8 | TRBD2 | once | TGTGCCAGCAGCTTAGTGAGTAACGGCGGGGGGGCCCAAAATGAGCAGTTCTTC | CASSLVSNGGGAQNEQFF
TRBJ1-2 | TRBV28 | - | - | TGTGCCAGCAGTGGTTCGTTTGGGGCGATCGGGTCTGGCTACACCTTC | CASSGSFGAIGSGYTF
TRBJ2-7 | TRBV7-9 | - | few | TGTGCCAGCAGCCCTTGGGCCGTATACGAGCAGTACTTC | CASSPWAVYEQYF
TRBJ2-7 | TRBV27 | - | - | TGTGCCAGCAGGCGGACAGTAGCTCACTCCTACGAGCAGTACTTC | CASRRTVAHSYEQYF
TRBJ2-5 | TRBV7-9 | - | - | TGTGCCAGCAGCTTAAGTTGGCAGGGTGGGGAGACCCAGTACTTC | CASSLSWQGGETQYF
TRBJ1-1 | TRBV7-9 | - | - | TGTGCCAGCAGCTTACCCGGCGGTGAAGCTTTCTTT | CASSLPGGEAFF
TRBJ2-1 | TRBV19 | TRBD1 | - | TGTGCCAGTAGTAGGACAGGGGATGAGCAGTTCTTC | CASSRTGDEQFF
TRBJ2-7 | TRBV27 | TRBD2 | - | TGTGCCAGCAGTTTTCGGGGGGTGGACTCCTACGAGCAGTACTTC | CASSFRGVDSYEQYF
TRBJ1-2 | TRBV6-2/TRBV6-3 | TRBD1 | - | TGTGCCAGCAGCCGGGACAGGGATAGAGACTACACCTTC | CASSRDRDRDYTF
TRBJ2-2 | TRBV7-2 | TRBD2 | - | TGTGCCAGCAGCCTCGGAGTAGCGGGGGGGTTTACCGGGGAGCTGTTTTTT | CASSLGVAGGFTGELFF
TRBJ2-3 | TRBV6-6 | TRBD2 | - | TGTGCCAGCAGTCTTGTTGGGTCGGCGGATCAGGGGACTAGTCCCACAGATACGCAGTATTTT | CASSLVGSADQGTSPTDTQYF
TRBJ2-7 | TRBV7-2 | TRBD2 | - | TGTGCCAGCAGCCGCACTAGCGGGATATCCTACGAGCAGTACTTC | CASSRTSGISYEQYF
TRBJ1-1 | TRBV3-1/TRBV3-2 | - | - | TGTGCCAGCAGCCAAGGTGGCGGATCAACGGCAGCTTTCTTT | CASSQGGGSTAAFF
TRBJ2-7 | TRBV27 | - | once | TGTGCCAGCAGTCCCGAGGCGGGAAATCTCTACGAGCAGTACTTC | CASSPEAGNLYEQYF